This entry describes one T cell receptor (beta chain). Per the original methods: Reference gene primer amplification gave estimated nucleated cell counts. Sequenced by immunoSEQ multiplex PCR; TCRdb stores in-frame clones only, minus some. Clone size and V and J calls were adopted from that table, with D and trimming inferred from the DNA. The data contain some 350,000 clones, roughly 90% of them singletons. The CDR3 is 18 residues long. V shed 10 bases, J shed 3 bases, and the junction held 20 bases outside the gene matches. In germline, CDR1 is LGHDT, CDR2 YNNKEL (reference sequence). The source of the sample is a study of blood T cell repertoires in COVID-19. The overall study: Sites across the United States, Italy and Spain contributed samples from acute and convalescent COVID-19.

This sequence originates from a woman younger than 45 with COVID-19, enrolled during active disease. The chain has TRBV3-1 (or the pseudogene TRBV3-2) and TRBJ2-7; 11 bases map to TRBD2. Sequencing input: peripheral blood. CDR3 region: CAILLAGAERRWVYEQYV. DNA of the CDR3: TGTGCCATCTTACTAGCGGGAGCTGAACGTCGATGGGTCTACGAGCAGTACGTC.